The 10 T cell receptor beta chains given below trace back to one sample, sequenced in a study of identical twins. TCRdb recomputed calls from the 5' RACE reads with MiXCR, one row per CDR3 protein. The repertoire holds around 480,000 distinct CDR3 sequences, roughly 13% seen once, with 0.8% to 1% in the top ten. These data also featured in a second study, about yellow fever vaccine responses in identical twins.

The sequenced sample consisted of CD4+ T cells sorted from blood. Receptor source: a woman aged 18-29 years in good health.

This clonotype was observed at least ten times. The V and J genes are TRBV7-2 and TRBJ2-5, with 13 positions matching TRBD2. The germline CDR1 and CDR2 sequences are SGHTA and FQGNSA. Unmatched junction bases numbered 9, after V lost 5 bases and J lost 6 bases. The CDR3 contains 16 residues. CDR3 amino acids: CASSPGTSGALKTQYF. The CDR3 bases are TGTGCCAGCAGCCCCGGGACTAGCGGGGCGTTGAAGACCCAGTACTTC.

V and J are TRBV9 and TRBJ2-4; D is perhaps TRBD1 or TRBD2 (5 bases each). The germline V and J ends were trimmed by 0 bases and 9 bases, with 10 bases remaining between them. The CDR3 totals 13 residues. Germline CDR1 reads SGDLS; CDR2 reads YYNGEE. CDR3 region: CASSVGWGSIQYF. In nucleotides, the CDR3 is TGTGCCAGCAGCGTAGGTTGGGGGAGCATTCAGTACTTC.

The V and J genes are TRBV28 and TRBJ2-7, with D perhaps matching TRBD1 (6 bases). V lost 2 bases and J 3 bases, leaving 11 bases between the germline ends. The length of the CDR3 is 14 residues. From germline, CDR1 is MDHEN and CDR2 SYDVKM. The CDR3 coding sequence is TGTGCCAGCAGTTTAGGGGGCAGAGACTACGAGCAGTACTTC. As protein: CASSLGGRDYEQYF.

The chain has TRBV12-3 or TRBV12-4 and TRBJ1-2; TRBD1 might be the D (5 bases). The CDR3 has 11 residues. V gave up 8 bases and J gave up 5 bases, with 9 bases separating them. CDR3 region: CASGAWYGYTF. The DNA of the CDR3 is TGTGCCAGCGGGGCATGGTATGGCTACACCTTC.

This clonotype was detected only a few times. The rearrangement links TRBV4-3 to TRBJ2-1; 9 positions agree with TRBD2. The CDR3 length is 15 residues. The J segment lost 16 bases and the V segment lost 0 bases, leaving 13 bases of the junction unmatched. Germline CDR1 and CDR2: LGHNA and YSLEER. The CDR3 spells CASSQEGSGSNGAFF. The CDR3 coding sequence is TGCGCCAGCAGCCAAGAGGGTAGCGGGAGTAATGGCGCCTTCTTC.

In this sample, this clonotype turned up a few times. This chain connects TRBV4-3 to TRBJ2-3, with TRBD2 matching 16 bases. V dropped 4 bases and J dropped 4; count of bases not matched to a gene: 2. CDR1 and CDR2 from the germline V gene are LGHNA and YSLEER. There are 16 residues in the CDR3. The CDR3 DNA reads TGCGCCAGCAGCCCGGGACTAGCGGGAGGGTCAGATACGCAGTATTTT. Its protein product is CASSPGLAGGSDTQYF.

The sample holds a few counts of this clonotype. The rearrangement links TRBV7-9 to TRBJ2-1; D might be TRBD2 (6 bases). This CDR3 has 12 residues. The V end lost 4 bases, the J end lost 13 bases, and 14 bases lay between the germline ends. CDR1 and CDR2 from the germline V gene are SEHNR and FQNEAQ (reference sequence). The CDR3, as DNA: TGTGCCAGCAGCTGGGGGACTTCTGATCAGTTCTTC. As protein: CASSWGTSDQFF.

This clonotype was counted a few times. This rearrangement joins TRBV11-2 to TRBJ2-4, with D perhaps matching TRBD1 or TRBD2 (5 bases each). Trimming pared 5 bases from V and 12 bases from J, leaving 17 bases between. The germline CDR1 and CDR2 sequences are SGHAT and FQNNGV. This CDR3 region has 13 residues. The chain's CDR3 is CASSPSRDLSQYF. CDR3 DNA: TGTGCCAGCAGCCCCTCCCGGGACCTATCTCAGTACTTC.

This clonotype was seen ten or more times. The chain links TRBV3-1 to TRBJ2-5; TRBD1 might be the D (5 bases). The CDR3 has 12 amino acids. The germline CDR1 and CDR2 sequences are LGHDT and YNNKEL (reference sequence). V was clipped by 11 bases and J by 1 base, with 11 bases between them. CDR3 in DNA: TGTGCCTACGGACATACCCAAGAGACCCAGTACTTC. This codes for CAYGHTQETQYF.

The V gene is TRBV12-5, the J gene TRBJ2-1; the match to TRBD2 covers 12 bases. The CDR3 sequence is 16 residues long. V was pared by 5 bases and J by 8 bases, with 10 bases of the junction left unmatched. Germline lookup yields CDR1 LGHNT and CDR2 FRNRAP. CDR3 nucleotide sequence: TGTGCTAGTGGTCTGATAACTAGCGGGGGGCCCCATGAGCAGTTCTTC. It encodes CASGLITSGGPHEQFF. Using reference TRBV12-5 and TRBJ2-1 for the parts outside the CDR3, the full variable domain is DARVTQTPRHKVTEMGQEVTMRCQPILGHNTVFWYRQTMMQGLELLAYFRNRAPLDDSGMPKDRFSAEMPDATLATLKIQPSEPRDSAVYFCASGLITSGGPHEQFFGPGTRLTVL.